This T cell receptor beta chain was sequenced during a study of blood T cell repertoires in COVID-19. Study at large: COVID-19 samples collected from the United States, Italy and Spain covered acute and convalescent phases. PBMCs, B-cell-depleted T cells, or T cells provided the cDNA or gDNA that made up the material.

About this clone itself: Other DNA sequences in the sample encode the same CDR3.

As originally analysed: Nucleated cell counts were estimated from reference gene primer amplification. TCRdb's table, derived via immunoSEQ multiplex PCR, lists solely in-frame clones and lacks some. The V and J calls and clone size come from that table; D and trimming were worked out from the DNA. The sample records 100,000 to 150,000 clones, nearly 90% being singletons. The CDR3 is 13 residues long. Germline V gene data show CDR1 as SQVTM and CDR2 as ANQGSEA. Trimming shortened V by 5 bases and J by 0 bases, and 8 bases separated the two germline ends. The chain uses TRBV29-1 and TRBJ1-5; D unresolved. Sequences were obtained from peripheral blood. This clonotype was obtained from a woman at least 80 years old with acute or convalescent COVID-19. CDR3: CSVSGNSNQPQHF. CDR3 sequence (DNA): TGCAGCGTTTCCGGGAATAGCAATCAGCCCCAGCATTTT.